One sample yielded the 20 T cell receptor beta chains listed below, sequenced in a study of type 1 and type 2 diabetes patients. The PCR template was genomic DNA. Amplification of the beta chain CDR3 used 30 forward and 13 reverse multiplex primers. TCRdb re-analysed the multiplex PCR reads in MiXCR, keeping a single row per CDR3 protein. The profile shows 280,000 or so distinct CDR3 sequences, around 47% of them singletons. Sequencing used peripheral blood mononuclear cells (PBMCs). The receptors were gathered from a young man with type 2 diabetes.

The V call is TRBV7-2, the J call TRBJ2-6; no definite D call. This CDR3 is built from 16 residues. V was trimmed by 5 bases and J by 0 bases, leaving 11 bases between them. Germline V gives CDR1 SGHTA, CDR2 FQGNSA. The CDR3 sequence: CASSVTAFSGANVLTF. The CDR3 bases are TGTGCCAGCAGCGTTACAGCGTTCTCTGGGGCCAACGTCCTGACTTTC.

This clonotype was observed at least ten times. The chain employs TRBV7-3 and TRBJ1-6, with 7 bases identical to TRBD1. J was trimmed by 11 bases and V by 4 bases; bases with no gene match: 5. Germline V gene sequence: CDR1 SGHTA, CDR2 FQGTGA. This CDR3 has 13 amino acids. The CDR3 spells CASSSSDRAPLHF. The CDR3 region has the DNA TGTGCCAGCAGCTCGAGCGACAGGGCACCCCTCCACTTT.

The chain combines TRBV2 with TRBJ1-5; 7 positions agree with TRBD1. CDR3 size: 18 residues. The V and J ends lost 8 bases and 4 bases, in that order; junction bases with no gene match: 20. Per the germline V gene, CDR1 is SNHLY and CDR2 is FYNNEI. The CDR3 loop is CASGIYRGLSNGNQPQHF. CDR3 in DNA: TGTGCCAGCGGTATATACAGGGGTTTGTCTAACGGGAATCAGCCCCAGCATTTT.

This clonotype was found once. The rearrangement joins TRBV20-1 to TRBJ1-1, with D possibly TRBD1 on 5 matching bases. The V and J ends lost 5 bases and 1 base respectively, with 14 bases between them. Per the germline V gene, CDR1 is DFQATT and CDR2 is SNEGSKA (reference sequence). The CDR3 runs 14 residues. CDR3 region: CSAYPQAENTEAFF. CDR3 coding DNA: TGCAGTGCTTACCCACAGGCAGAGAACACTGAAGCTTTCTTT.

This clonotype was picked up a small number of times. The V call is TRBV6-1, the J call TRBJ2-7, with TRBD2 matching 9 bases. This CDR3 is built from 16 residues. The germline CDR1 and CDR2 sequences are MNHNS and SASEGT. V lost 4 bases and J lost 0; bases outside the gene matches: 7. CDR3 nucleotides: TGTGCCAGCAGTGGACTAGCGGTCAGAAGCTCCTACGAGCAGTACTTC. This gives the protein CASSGLAVRSSYEQYF.

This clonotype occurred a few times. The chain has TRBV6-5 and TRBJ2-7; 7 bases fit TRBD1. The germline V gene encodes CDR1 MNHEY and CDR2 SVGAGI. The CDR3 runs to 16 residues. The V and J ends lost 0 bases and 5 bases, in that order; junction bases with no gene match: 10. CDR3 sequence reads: CASSYSSTGHLDEQYF. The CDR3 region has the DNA TGTGCCAGCAGTTACTCCTCGACAGGGCATCTCGACGAGCAGTACTTC.

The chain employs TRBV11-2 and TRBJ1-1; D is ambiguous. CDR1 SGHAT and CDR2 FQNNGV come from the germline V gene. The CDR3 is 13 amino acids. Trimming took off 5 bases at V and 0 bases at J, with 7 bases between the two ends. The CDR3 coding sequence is TGTGCCAGCAGCAACGGAATGAACACTGAAGCTTTCTTT. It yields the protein CASSNGMNTEAFF. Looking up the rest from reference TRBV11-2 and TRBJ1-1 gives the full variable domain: EAGVAQSPRYKIIEKRQSVAFWCNPISGHATLYWYQQILGQGPKLLIQFQNNGVVDDSQLPKDRFSAERLKGVDSTLKIQPAKLEDSAVYLCASSNGMNTEAFFGQGTRLTVV.

The CDR3 protein is CASSEGHFTDTQYF. CDR3 coding DNA: TGTGCCAGCAGTGAGGGACACTTCACAGATACGCAGTATTTT. This rearrangement joins TRBV2 to TRBJ2-3; D is possibly TRBD1 (6 bases). Germline V gives CDR1 SNHLY, CDR2 FYNNEI. V was shortened by 3 bases and J by 2 bases, with 9 bases between the two germline ends. The CDR3 covers 14 residues. Full variable domain (remainder filled in from reference TRBV2 and TRBJ2-3): EPEVTQTPSHQVTQMGQEVILRCVPISNHLYFYWYRQILGQKVEFLVSFYNNEISEKSEIFDDQFSVERPDGSNFTLKIRSTKLEDSAMYFCASSEGHFTDTQYFGPGTRLTVL.

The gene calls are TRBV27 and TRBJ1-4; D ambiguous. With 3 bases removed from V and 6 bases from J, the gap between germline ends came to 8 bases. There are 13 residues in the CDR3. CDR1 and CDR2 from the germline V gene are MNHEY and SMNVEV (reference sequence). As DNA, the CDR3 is TGTGCCAGCAGTTTTTTGCCAGATGAAAAACTGTTTTTT. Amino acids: CASSFLPDEKLFF.

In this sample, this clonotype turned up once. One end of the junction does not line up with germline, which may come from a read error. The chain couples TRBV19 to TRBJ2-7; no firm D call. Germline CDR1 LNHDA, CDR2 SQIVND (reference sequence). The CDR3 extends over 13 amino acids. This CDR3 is CTSSDTEYDEQYF. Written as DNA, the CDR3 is TGTACCAGTAGTGACACAGAGTACGACGAGCAGTACTTC.

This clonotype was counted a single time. CDR3 DNA: TGCAGTGCTAGAGGGCTAGCGGGAGGGACGAACACCGGGGAGCTGTTTTTT. The encoded protein is CSARGLAGGTNTGELFF. This rearrangement joins TRBV20-1 to TRBJ2-2, with 12 bases aligning to TRBD2. Germline CDR1 is DFQATT and CDR2 is SNEGSKA (reference sequence). There are 17 residues in the CDR3. With V trimmed by 1 base and J by 0 bases, 3 bases remained unmatched.

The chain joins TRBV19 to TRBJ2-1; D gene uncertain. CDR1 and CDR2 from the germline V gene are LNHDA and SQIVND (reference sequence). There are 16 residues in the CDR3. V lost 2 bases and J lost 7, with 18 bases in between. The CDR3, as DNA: TGTGCCAGTAGTATAACCCCCGCGTTTTATGGGAATGAGCAGTTCTTC. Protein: CASSITPAFYGNEQFF.

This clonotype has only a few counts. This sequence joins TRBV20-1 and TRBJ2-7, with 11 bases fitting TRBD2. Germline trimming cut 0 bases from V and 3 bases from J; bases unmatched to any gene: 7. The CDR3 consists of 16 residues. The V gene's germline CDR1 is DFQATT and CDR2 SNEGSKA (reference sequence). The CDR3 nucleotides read TGCAGTGCTAGAGATCTAGCGGGAGGCCCCTACTACGAGCAGTACTTC. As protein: CSARDLAGGPYYEQYF.

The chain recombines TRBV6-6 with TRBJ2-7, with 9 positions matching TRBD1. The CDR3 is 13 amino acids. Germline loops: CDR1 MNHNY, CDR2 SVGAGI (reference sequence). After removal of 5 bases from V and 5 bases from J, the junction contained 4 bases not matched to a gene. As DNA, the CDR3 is TGTGCCAGCAGTGCCCGGGACAGGGACGAGCAGTACTTC. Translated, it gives CASSARDRDEQYF.

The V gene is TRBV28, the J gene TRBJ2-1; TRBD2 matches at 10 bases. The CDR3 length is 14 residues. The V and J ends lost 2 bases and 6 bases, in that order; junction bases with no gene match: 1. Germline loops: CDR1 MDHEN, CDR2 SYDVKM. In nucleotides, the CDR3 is TGTGCCAGCAGTTTAAGCGGGGGGGCCAATGAGCAGTTCTTC. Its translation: CASSLSGGANEQFF.

CDR3 in amino acids: CASSLAVLGGQYF. The CDR3 DNA is TGTGCCAGCAGTCTAGCGGTGCTTGGGGGGCAGTACTTC. J is TRBJ2-7 and V is TRBV14; 7 nucleotides align to TRBD2. Looked up from germline, CDR1 is SGHDN and CDR2 is FVKESK. Trimming at V came to 6 bases and at J to 9 bases, leaving 11 bases not matched to a gene. This CDR3 is 13 amino acids long. The variable domain in full, with the rest retrieved from reference TRBV14 and TRBJ2-7, is EAGVTQFPSHSVIEKGQTVTLRCDPISGHDNLYWYRRVMGKEIKFLLHFVKESKQDESGMPNNRFLAERTGGTYSTLKVQPAELEDSGVYFCASSLAVLGGQYFGPGTRLTVT.

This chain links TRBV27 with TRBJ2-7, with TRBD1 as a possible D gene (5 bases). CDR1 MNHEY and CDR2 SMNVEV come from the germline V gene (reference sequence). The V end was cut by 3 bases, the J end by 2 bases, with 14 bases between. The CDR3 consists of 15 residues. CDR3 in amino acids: CASSLKGLLPYEQYF. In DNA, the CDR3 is TGTGCCAGCAGTTTGAAGGGGCTGTTACCCTACGAGCAGTACTTC.

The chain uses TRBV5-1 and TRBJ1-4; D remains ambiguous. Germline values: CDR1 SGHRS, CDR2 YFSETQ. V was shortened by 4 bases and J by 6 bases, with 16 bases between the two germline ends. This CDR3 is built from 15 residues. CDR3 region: CASSPAGRVDEKLFF. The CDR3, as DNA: TGCGCCAGCAGCCCAGCTGGACGGGTCGATGAAAAACTGTTTTTT.

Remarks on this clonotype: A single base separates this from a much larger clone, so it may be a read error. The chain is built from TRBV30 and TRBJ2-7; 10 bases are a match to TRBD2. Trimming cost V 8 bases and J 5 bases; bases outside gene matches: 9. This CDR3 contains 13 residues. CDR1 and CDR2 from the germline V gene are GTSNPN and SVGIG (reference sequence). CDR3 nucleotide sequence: TGTGCCCGCACCCTAGCGGGAGCCCACGAGCAGTACTTC. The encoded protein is CARTLAGAHEQYF.

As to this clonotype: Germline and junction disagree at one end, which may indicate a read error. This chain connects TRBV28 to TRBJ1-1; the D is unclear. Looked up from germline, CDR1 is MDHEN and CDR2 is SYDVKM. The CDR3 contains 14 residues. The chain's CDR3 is CASRSYRANNEAFF. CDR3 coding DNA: TGTGCCAGCAGAAGTTATAGGGCTAACAATGAAGCTTTCTTT.